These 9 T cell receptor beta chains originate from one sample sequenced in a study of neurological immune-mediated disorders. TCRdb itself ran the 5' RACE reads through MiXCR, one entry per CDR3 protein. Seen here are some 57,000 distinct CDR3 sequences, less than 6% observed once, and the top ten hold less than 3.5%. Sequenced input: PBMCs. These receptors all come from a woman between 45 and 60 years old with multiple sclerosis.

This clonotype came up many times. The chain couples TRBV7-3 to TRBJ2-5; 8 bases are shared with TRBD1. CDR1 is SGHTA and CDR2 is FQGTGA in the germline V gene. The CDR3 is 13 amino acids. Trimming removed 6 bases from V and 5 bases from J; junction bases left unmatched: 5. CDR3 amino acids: CASSQGQGETQYF. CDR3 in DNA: TGTGCCAGCAGTCAAGGACAGGGCGAGACCCAGTACTTC.

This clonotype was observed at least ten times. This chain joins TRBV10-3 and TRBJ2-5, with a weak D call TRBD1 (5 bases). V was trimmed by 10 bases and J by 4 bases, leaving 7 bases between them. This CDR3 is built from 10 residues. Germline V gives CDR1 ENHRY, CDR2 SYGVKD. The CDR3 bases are TGTGCCACAGGGTCAGAGACCCAGTACTTC. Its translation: CATGSETQYF.

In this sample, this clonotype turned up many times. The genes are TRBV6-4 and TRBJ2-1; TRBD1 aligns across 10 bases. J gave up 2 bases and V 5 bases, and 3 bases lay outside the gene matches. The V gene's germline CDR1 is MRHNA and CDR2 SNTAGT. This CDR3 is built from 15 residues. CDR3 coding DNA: TGTGCCAGCAGTTACGGGACAGGGGCCTACAATGAGCAGTTCTTC. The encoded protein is CASSYGTGAYNEQFF.

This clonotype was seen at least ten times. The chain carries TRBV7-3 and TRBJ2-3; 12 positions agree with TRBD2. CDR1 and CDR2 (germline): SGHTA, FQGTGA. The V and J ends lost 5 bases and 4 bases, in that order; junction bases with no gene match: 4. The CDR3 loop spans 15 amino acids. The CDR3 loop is CASSRTSGVSDTQYF. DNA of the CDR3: TGTGCCAGCAGCCGGACTAGCGGGGTCTCAGATACGCAGTATTTT.

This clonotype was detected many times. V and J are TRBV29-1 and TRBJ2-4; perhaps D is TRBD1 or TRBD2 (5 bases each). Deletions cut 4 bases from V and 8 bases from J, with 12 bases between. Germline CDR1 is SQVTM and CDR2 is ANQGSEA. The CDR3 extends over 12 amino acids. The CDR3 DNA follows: TGCAGCGTTGCCCAGGGAGATGACATTCAGTACTTC. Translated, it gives CSVAQGDDIQYF.

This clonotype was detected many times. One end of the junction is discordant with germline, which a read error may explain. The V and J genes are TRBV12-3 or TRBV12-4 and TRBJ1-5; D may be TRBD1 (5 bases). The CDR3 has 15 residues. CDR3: CASSPRGVGHQPQNF. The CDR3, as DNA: TGTGCCAGCAGTCCCCGGGGGGTGGGGCATCAGCCCCAGAATTTT.

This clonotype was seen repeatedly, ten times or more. The CDR3 DNA reads TGCGCCAGCAGCCTGCGGACAGATGAAAAACTGTTTTTT. It yields the protein CASSLRTDEKLFF. The chain is built from TRBV5-1 and TRBJ1-4, with D tentatively TRBD1 (6 bases). Germline V gives CDR1 SGHRS, CDR2 YFSETQ. The CDR3 length is 13 residues. V lost 4 bases, J lost 6 bases, and 10 bases lay in between.

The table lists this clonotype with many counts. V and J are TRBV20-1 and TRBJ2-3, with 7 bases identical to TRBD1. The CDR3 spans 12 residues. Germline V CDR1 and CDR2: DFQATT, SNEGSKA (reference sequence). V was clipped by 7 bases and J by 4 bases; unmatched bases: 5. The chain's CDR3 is CSVGTEPDTQYF. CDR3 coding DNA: TGCAGTGTCGGGACAGAACCAGATACGCAGTATTTT.

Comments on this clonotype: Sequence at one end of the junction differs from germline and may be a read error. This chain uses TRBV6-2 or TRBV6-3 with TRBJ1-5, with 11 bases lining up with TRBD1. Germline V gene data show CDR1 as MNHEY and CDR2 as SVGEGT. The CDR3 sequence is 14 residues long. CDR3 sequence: CASSSGTGGQPQNF. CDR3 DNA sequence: TGTGCCAGCAGTTCCGGGACAGGGGGACAGCCCCAGAATTTT.